This passage covers 6 T cell receptor beta chains from one sample sequenced in a study of T cells in Graves' hyperthyroidism and ophthalmopathy (dated by TCRdb to the late 2010s). The protocol used for the library was multiplex PCR. The sequencer listed for this sample is Illumina HiSeq 2000. Amplification of TCR beta CDR3 regions was carried out from RNA transcripts. The TCR CDR3 was subjected to a first round of RT-PCR using the HTBI primer set and the Qiagen OneStep RT-PCR kit. The raw public reads went through TCRdb reprocessing: fastp at Q25, MiXCR clone calling, in-frame beta chains kept. Each record represents a unique CDR3 protein, reported with the most common genes and DNA among its rows. Here the sample has about 360,000 distinct CDR3 sequences; around 25% occur a single time. The ten largest clones take up about 73% of the sample. The specimen sequenced was blood. The receptors were sampled from a man aged 50 to 60 with Graves' hyperthyroidism.

V and J are TRBV7-9 and TRBJ2-2, with TRBD2 matching 10 bases. V was pared by 3 bases and J by 6 bases, with 7 bases of the junction left unmatched. CDR1 SEHNR and CDR2 FQNEAQ come from the germline V gene (reference sequence). The CDR3 consists of 16 residues. CDR3 in DNA: TGTGCCAGCAGCTTGCTAGCGGGAGTTGGACCCGGGGAGCTGTTTTTT. Its translation is CASSLLAGVGPGELFF.

This clonotype appeared a single time. The J gene is TRBJ2-5, the V gene TRBV12-3 or TRBV12-4, with D tentatively TRBD2 (5 bases). This CDR3 comprises 15 residues. Between the trimmed V and J ends, which lost 8 bases and 5 bases, there was a span of 21 bases. The CDR3 loop reads CASGRTTISKETQYF. DNA of the CDR3: TGTGCCAGCGGCAGGACGACTATCAGCAAGGAGACCCAGTACTTC.

This clonotype was found many times. This chain connects TRBV7-2 to TRBJ2-3; D is possibly TRBD1 or TRBD2 (5 bases each). The CDR3 covers 15 residues. CDR1 is SGHTA, CDR2 FQGNSA, per germline. V lost 6 bases and J lost 1, with 14 bases in between. The CDR3 DNA sequence: TGTGCCAGCAGTCTAGGGGACGCCGGCACAGATACGCAGTATTTT. It translates to CASSLGDAGTDTQYF.

In its sample, this clonotype was seen a few times. The CDR3 bases are TGTGCCAGCCTTAGCGGGAGGTCCGTCGGGTCCTACAATGAGCAGTTCTTC. This encodes CASLSGRSVGSYNEQFF. The chain links TRBV6-1 to TRBJ2-1, with TRBD2 matching 10 bases. The CDR3 sequence is 17 residues long. Germline CDR1 is MNHNS and CDR2 is SASEGT. The ends lost 8 bases at V and 1 base at J; junction bases unmatched: 11.

This clonotype was seen ten or more times. The chain carries TRBV29-1 and TRBJ2-3, with D perhaps matching TRBD1 (5 bases). The CDR3 runs to 13 residues. Deletions cut 5 bases from V and 2 bases from J, with 11 bases between. Germline assignment: CDR1 SQVTM and CDR2 ANQGSEA. Written as DNA, the CDR3 is TGCAGCGTTAAGGGCAGGGTCACAGATACGCAGTATTTT. The encoded protein is CSVKGRVTDTQYF.

The chain employs TRBV20-1 and TRBJ2-7; 14 bases are a match to TRBD2. This CDR3 region has 15 residues. Germline-derived CDR1 and CDR2 are DFQATT and SNEGSKA (reference sequence). V shed 2 bases and J 7 bases; nucleotides not matched to a gene: 7. The CDR3 loop reads CSARWGLAGDREQYF. The CDR3 nucleotides read TGCAGTGCTAGATGGGGACTAGCGGGAGATAGGGAGCAGTACTTC.